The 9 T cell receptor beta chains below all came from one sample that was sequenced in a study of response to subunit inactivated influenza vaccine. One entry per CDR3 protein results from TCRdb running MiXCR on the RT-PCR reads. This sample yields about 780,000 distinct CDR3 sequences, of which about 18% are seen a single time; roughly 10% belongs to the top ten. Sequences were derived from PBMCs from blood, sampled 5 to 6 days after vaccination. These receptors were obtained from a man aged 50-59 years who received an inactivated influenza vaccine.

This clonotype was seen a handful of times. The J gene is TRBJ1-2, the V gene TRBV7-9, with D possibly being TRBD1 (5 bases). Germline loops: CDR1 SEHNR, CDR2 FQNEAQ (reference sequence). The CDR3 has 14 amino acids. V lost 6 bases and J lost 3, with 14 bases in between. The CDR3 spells CASSSGLKDYGYTF. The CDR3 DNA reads TGTGCCAGCAGTTCAGGGCTCAAGGACTATGGCTACACCTTC.

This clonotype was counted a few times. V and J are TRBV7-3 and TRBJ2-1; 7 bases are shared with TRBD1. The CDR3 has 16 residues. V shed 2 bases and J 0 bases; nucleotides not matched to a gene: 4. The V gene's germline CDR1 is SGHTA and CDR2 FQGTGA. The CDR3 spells CASSLLQGSSYNEQFF. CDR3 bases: TGTGCCAGCAGCTTACTACAGGGGAGCTCCTACAATGAGCAGTTCTTC.

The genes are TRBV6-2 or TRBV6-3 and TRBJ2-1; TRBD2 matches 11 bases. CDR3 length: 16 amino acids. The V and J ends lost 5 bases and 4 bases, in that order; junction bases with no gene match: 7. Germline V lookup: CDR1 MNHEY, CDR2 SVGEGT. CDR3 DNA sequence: TGTGCCAGCAGTCTAGCGGGGGGCCTAGCGTACAATGAGCAGTTCTTC. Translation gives CASSLAGGLAYNEQFF.

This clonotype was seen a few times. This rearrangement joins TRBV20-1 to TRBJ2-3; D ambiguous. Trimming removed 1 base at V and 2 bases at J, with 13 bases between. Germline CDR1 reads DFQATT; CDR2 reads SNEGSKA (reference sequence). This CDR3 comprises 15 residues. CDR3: CSARGSSRDTDTQYF. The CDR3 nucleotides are TGCAGTGCTAGAGGATCCAGCAGAGACACAGATACGCAGTATTTT.

CDR3 amino acids: CSALTSGGRTDTQYF. The CDR3 DNA sequence: TGCAGTGCCCTTACTAGCGGGGGGCGCACAGATACGCAGTATTTT. The chain uses TRBV20-1 and TRBJ2-3, with 12 bases identical to TRBD2. Per germline, CDR1 DFQATT and CDR2 SNEGSKA (reference sequence). V dropped 6 bases and J dropped 1; count of bases not matched to a gene: 5. The CDR3 contains 15 residues.

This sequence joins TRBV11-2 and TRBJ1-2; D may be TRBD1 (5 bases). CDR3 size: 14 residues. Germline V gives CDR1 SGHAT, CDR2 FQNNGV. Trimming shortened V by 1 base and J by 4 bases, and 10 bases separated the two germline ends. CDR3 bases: TGTGCCAGCAGCTTAGGTGGGGCCATCTATGGCTACACCTTC. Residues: CASSLGGAIYGYTF. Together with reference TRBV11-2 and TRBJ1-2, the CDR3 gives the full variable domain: EAGVAQSPRYKIIEKRQSVAFWCNPISGHATLYWYQQILGQGPKLLIQFQNNGVVDDSQLPKDRFSAERLKGVDSTLKIQPAKLEDSAVYLCASSLGGAIYGYTFGSGTRLTVV.

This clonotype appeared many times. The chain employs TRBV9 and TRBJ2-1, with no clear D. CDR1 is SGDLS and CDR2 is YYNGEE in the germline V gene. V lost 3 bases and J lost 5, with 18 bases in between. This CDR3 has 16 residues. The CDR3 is CASSAPTGVSNNEQFF. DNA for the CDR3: TGTGCCAGCAGCGCCCCCACTGGCGTCTCGAACAATGAGCAGTTCTTC.

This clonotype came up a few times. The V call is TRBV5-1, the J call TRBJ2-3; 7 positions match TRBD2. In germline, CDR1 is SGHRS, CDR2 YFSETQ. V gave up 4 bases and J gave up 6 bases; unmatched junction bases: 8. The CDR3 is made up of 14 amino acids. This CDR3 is CASSLGREFDTQYF. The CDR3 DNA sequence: TGCGCCAGCAGCCTTGGGCGGGAGTTTGATACGCAGTATTTT.

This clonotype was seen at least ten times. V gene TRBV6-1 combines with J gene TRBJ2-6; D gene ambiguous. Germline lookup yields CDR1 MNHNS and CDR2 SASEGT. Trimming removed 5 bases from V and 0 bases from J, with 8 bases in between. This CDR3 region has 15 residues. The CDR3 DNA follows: TGTGCCAGCAGTAAGGACGGCTCTGGGGCCAACGTCCTGACTTTC. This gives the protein CASSKDGSGANVLTF.